Listed here are 30 T cell receptor beta chains from one sample, sequenced in a study of T cell responses to AZD1222 COVID-19 vaccine. Assay: immunoSEQ multiplex PCR; the TCRdb copy retains only in-frame clones and omits some. This sample yields some 60,000 clones, of which roughly 80% are seen a single time; roughly 3.5% belongs to the top ten. The sequences come from peripheral blood, collected 28 days after the second AZD1222 dose. All receptors derive from an adult who received the AZD1222 COVID-19 vaccine.

V is TRBV28 and J is TRBJ2-5; D remains unclear. Germline V gene data show CDR1 as MDHEN and CDR2 as SYDVKM. V was pared by 7 bases and J by 5 bases, with 8 bases between. The CDR3 has 11 residues. The CDR3 region is CASTTVETQYF. Written as DNA, the CDR3 is TGTGCCAGCACCACGGTTGAGACCCAGTACTTC.

The chain couples TRBV5-4 to TRBJ2-2; a weak D match, TRBD2 (5 bases). The germline V gene has CDR1 SGHNT and CDR2 YYREEE (reference sequence). This CDR3 is built from 15 residues. Deletions cut 0 bases from V and 1 base from J, with 7 bases between. CDR3 in DNA: TGTGCCAGCAGCTTGGCCCGGGGGAACACCGGGGAGCTGTTTTTT. Amino acids: CASSLARGNTGELFF.

The gene calls are TRBV18 and TRBJ1-3; TRBD1 agrees at 7 bases. The CDR3 contains 15 residues. In germline, CDR1 is KGHSH, CDR2 LQKENI. The V segment lost 6 bases and the J segment 3 bases; nucleotides outside the gene matches: 8. The CDR3 loop is CASSPDRQGGNTIYF. The DNA of the CDR3 is TGTGCCAGCTCCCCGGACAGGCAGGGTGGAAACACCATATATTTT.

The CDR3 sequence: CASSQTGWGNTEAFF. In DNA form, the CDR3 reads TGCGCCAGCAGCCAGACAGGCTGGGGGAACACTGAAGCTTTCTTT. The chain links TRBV5-1 to TRBJ1-1, with D possibly matching TRBD1 (6 bases). The CDR3 loop spans 15 amino acids. Per germline, CDR1 SGHRS and CDR2 YFSETQ. Trimming shortened V by 4 bases and J by 1 base, and 14 bases separated the two germline ends.

The V call is TRBV28, the J call TRBJ2-4; TRBD2 matches 9 bases. Per the germline V gene, CDR1 is MDHEN and CDR2 is SYDVKM. The CDR3 totals 16 residues. V gave up 7 bases and J gave up 6 bases; unmatched junction bases: 13. CDR3 sequence (DNA): TGTGCCAGCATCCCCGGCGGGGGGGGGCTCGCAAACATTCAGTACTTC. Residues: CASIPGGGGLANIQYF.

This clone was picked up a small number of times. J is TRBJ1-4 and V is TRBV14; no firm D call. Trimming removed 1 base from V and 2 bases from J, with 8 bases in between. Germline lookup yields CDR1 SGHDN and CDR2 FVKESK. The CDR3 is 15 amino acids. As DNA, the CDR3 is TGTGCCAGCAGCCAAGGGGCATCGACTAATGAAAAACTGTTTTTT. Its translation is CASSQGASTNEKLFF. The full variable domain, in which reference TRBV14 and TRBJ1-4 provide the parts outside the CDR3, is EAGVTQFPSHSVIEKGQTVTLRCDPISGHDNLYWYRRVMGKEIKFLLHFVKESKQDESGMPNNRFLAERTGGTYSTLKVQPAELEDSGVYFCASSQGASTNEKLFFGSGTQLSVL.

V is TRBV5-6 and J is TRBJ1-1; D is uncertain. The ends were cut back, 0 bases at V and 4 bases at J, with 7 bases in the middle. This CDR3 contains 13 residues. CDR1 and CDR2 from the germline V gene are SGHDT and YYEEEE. The CDR3 DNA is TGTGCCAGCAGCTTGGACGCGGGCACTGAAGCTTTCTTT. Amino acids: CASSLDAGTEAFF. The complete variable domain, with remaining parts taken from reference TRBV5-6 and TRBJ1-1, reads DAGVTQSPTHLIKTRGQQVTLRCSPKSGHDTVSWYQQALGQGPQFIFQYYEEEERQRGNFPDRFSGHQFPNYSSELNVNALLLGDSALYLCASSLDAGTEAFFGQGTRLTVV.

The chain carries TRBV2 and TRBJ2-2; no definite D call. CDR3 length equals 14 residues. The germline gives CDR1 SNHLY, CDR2 FYNNEI. V was cut by 7 bases and J by 6 bases, with 15 bases left in between. The CDR3: CASTTPRFAGELFF. CDR3 in DNA: TGTGCCAGCACTACCCCTAGATTTGCCGGGGAGCTGTTTTTT.

The genes are TRBV6-1 and TRBJ1-1, with 7 bases fitting TRBD1. CDR1 is MNHNS and CDR2 is SASEGT in the germline V gene. V lost 0 bases, J lost 5 bases, and 6 bases stayed unmatched. This CDR3 has 15 residues. The CDR3 here is CASSEAGGGATEAFF. In DNA, the CDR3 is TGTGCCAGCAGTGAAGCGGGAGGGGGCGCGACTGAAGCTTTCTTT.

This chain joins TRBV7-8 and TRBJ2-1; D might be TRBD2 (5 bases). V lost 5 bases and J 8 bases, leaving 13 bases between the germline ends. The CDR3 covers 13 residues. Looked up from germline, CDR1 is SGHVS and CDR2 is FQNEAQ. CDR3 region: CASSPSRGDEQFF. Here the CDR3 DNA reads TGTGCCAGCAGCCCAAGTCGGGGAGATGAGCAGTTCTTC.

The chain carries TRBV28 and TRBJ1-5, with no clear D. V was shortened by 5 bases and J by 9 bases, with 11 bases between the two germline ends. CDR1 and CDR2 (germline): MDHEN, SYDVKM. The CDR3 runs to 12 residues. For the CDR3, the DNA is TGTGCCAGCAGTCCCTTCGTGGGGCCCCAGCATTTT. It codes for CASSPFVGPQHF.

The rearrangement uses TRBV6-5 and TRBJ1-6; a weak D match, TRBD1 (5 bases). Trimming stripped 7 bases from V and 6 bases from J, with 13 bases between. Looked up from germline, CDR1 is MNHEY and CDR2 is SVGAGI. CDR3 length equals 14 residues. Here the CDR3 DNA reads TGTGCCAGCAACCAACAAGGGACTAATTCACCCCTCCACTTT. Translation gives CASNQQGTNSPLHF.

The chain carries TRBV28 and TRBJ1-2, with TRBD1 matching 10 bases. Germline CDR1 and CDR2: MDHEN and SYDVKM. With V trimmed by 3 bases and J by 7 bases, 8 bases remained unmatched. This CDR3 region has 15 residues. CDR3 amino acids: CASSFGTGVIGGYTF. Here the CDR3 DNA reads TGTGCCAGCAGTTTTGGGACAGGGGTTATAGGTGGCTACACCTTC.

The genes are TRBV7-8 and TRBJ1-5; a weak D match, TRBD1 (6 bases). The CDR3 covers 14 residues. V was trimmed by 8 bases and J by 2 bases, leaving 13 bases between them. CDR1 is SGHVS, CDR2 FQNEAQ, per germline. This chain's CDR3 is CASGLGHGNQPQHF. CDR3 DNA sequence: TGTGCCAGCGGCCTGGGACATGGCAATCAGCCCCAGCATTTT.

The gene calls are TRBV1 and TRBJ1-5; the D call of TRBD1 is as the table states it, not checked on the DNA. TRBV1 corresponds to a pseudogene. There are 16 residues in the CDR3. The CDR3 reads CTSSQETCDKYQPQHF. DNA of the CDR3: TGCACCAGCAGCCAAGAAACCTGCGACAAATATCAGCCCCAGCATTTT.

J is TRBJ2-1 and V is TRBV24-1; weak D call: TRBD1 (5 bases). There are 12 residues in the CDR3. The germline V gene has CDR1 KGHDR and CDR2 SFDVKD. V shed 5 bases and J shed 10 bases, with 11 bases lying between them. CDR3 in amino acids: CATSVQGYEQFF. The CDR3 region has the DNA TGTGCCACCAGTGTTCAGGGATACGAGCAGTTCTTC.

The CDR3 is CASSRGLSYEQYF. The CDR3 DNA is TGTGCCAGCAGCCGGGGCCTCTCCTACGAGCAGTACTTC. This sequence joins TRBV12-3 or TRBV12-4 and TRBJ2-7, with D perhaps being TRBD1 or TRBD2 (5 bases each). There are 13 residues in the CDR3. V lost 6 bases, J lost 0 bases, and 9 bases lay in between.

This sequence joins TRBV2 and TRBJ1-3; 9 bases align to TRBD1. This CDR3 contains 13 residues. V dropped 11 bases and J dropped 6; count of bases not matched to a gene: 8. CDR1 is SNHLY, CDR2 FYNNEI, per germline. CDR3 coding DNA: TGTGCCCGCCAAGGACAGGGGACAAACACCATATATTTT. This sequence encodes CARQGQGTNTIYF. The full variable domain, in which reference TRBV2 and TRBJ1-3 provide the parts outside the CDR3, is EPEVTQTPSHQVTQMGQEVILRCVPISNHLYFYWYRQILGQKVEFLVSFYNNEISEKSEIFDDQFSVERPDGSNFTLKIRSTKLEDSAMYFCARQGQGTNTIYFGEGSWLTVV.

This clone appeared a single time. The gene calls are TRBV24-1 and TRBJ2-6; no reliable D call. Deletions cut 6 bases from V and 2 bases from J, with 7 bases between. The CDR3 sequence is 14 residues long. CDR1 is KGHDR and CDR2 is SFDVKD in the germline V gene. In DNA, the CDR3 is TGTGCCACCAGTTTAGGAACTGGGGCCAACGTCCTGACTTTC. The encoded protein is CATSLGTGANVLTF.

The genes are TRBV19 and TRBJ2-3, with 11 bases that match TRBD1. The CDR3 is 16 residues long. Germline V gives CDR1 LNHDA, CDR2 SQIVND (reference sequence). Trimming removed 5 bases from V and 2 bases from J; junction bases left unmatched: 6. CDR3 coding DNA: TGTGCCAGTAGTCCCCGGACAGGGGGCTTCACAGATACGCAGTATTTT. Protein product: CASSPRTGGFTDTQYF.

The chain links TRBV7-9 to TRBJ2-7; 8 bases are shared with TRBD1. CDR3 length: 15 amino acids. Germline CDR1 SEHNR, CDR2 FQNEAQ (reference sequence). V dropped 5 bases and J dropped 1; count of bases not matched to a gene: 7. CDR3 residues: CASSRLGDRSYEQYF. In DNA form, the CDR3 reads TGTGCCAGCAGCCGCTTGGGGGACAGGTCCTACGAGCAGTACTTC.

The gene calls are TRBV27 and TRBJ1-1, with 8 positions matching TRBD1. The germline gives CDR1 MNHEY, CDR2 SMNVEV (reference sequence). There are 15 residues in the CDR3. J was trimmed by 4 bases and V by 2 bases; bases with no gene match: 6. The CDR3 sequence: CASSLHQGARTEAFF. CDR3 coding DNA: TGTGCCAGCAGTTTACACCAGGGGGCACGCACTGAAGCTTTCTTT.

The chain employs TRBV19 and TRBJ1-5; D remains unclear. Per germline, CDR1 LNHDA and CDR2 SQIVND (reference sequence). The ends were cut back, 5 bases at V and 3 bases at J, with 20 bases in the middle. This CDR3 has 17 amino acids. The CDR3 region has the DNA TGTGCCAGTAGTGACCGTCCGAACCGGGATGTCAATCAGCCCCAGCATTTT. Translating gives CASSDRPNRDVNQPQHF.

CDR3 sequence (DNA): TGTGCCAGCAGTTTAAACACCGGGGAGCTGTTTTTT. This codes for CASSLNTGELFF. J is TRBJ2-2 and V is TRBV2, with D unresolved. The CDR3 totals 12 residues. Germline lookup yields CDR1 SNHLY and CDR2 FYNNEI. V was cut by 5 bases and J by 2 bases, with 3 bases left in between.

J is TRBJ1-3 and V is TRBV6-5, with D unclear. Germline V CDR1 and CDR2: MNHEY, SVGAGI. There are 15 residues in the CDR3. The V and J ends lost 6 bases and 6 bases respectively, with 18 bases between them. The CDR3 nucleotides read TGTGCCAGCAGCCCAGAGGGTTTTGCTCAAAACACCATATATTTT. This sequence encodes CASSPEGFAQNTIYF.

In its sample, this clone was seen a few times. The chain employs TRBV4-2 and TRBJ1-4; TRBD1 matches at 12 bases. The trim removed 5 bases at V and 10 bases at J, leaving 2 bases unmatched. Looked up from germline, CDR1 is LGHNA and CDR2 is YNFKEQ. The CDR3 totals 13 residues. The CDR3 coding sequence is TGTGCCAGCAGCGGGACAGGGGGCGTAAAACTGTTTTTT. Translation: CASSGTGGVKLFF.

The V gene is TRBV3-1 (or the pseudogene TRBV3-2), the J gene TRBJ1-1, with D uncertain. There are 15 residues in the CDR3. Germline values: CDR1 LGHDT, CDR2 YNNKEL (reference sequence). The germline V and J ends were trimmed by 0 bases and 5 bases, with 13 bases remaining between them. CDR3: CASSQEGGGGTEAFF. CDR3 coding DNA: TGTGCCAGCAGCCAAGAAGGCGGTGGCGGGACTGAAGCTTTCTTT.

The chain recombines TRBV28 with TRBJ1-4, with D hard to call. The CDR3 is 17 residues long. CDR1 and CDR2 (germline): MDHEN, SYDVKM. With 2 bases removed from V and 3 bases from J, the gap between germline ends came to 16 bases. The CDR3 loop is CASSLKIYSRSNEKLFF. The CDR3 DNA sequence: TGTGCCAGCAGTTTAAAAATCTACAGTCGGTCTAATGAAAAACTGTTTTTT.

The gene calls are TRBV6-5 and TRBJ2-2; D is ambiguous. The CDR3 runs 12 residues. Germline assignment: CDR1 MNHEY and CDR2 SVGAGI. Trimming left V 0 bases short and J 6 bases short, with 2 bases between. CDR3: CASSYSPGELFF. As DNA, the CDR3 is TGTGCCAGCAGTTACTCGCCCGGGGAGCTGTTTTTT.

CDR3 nucleotides: TGTGCCAGCAGCTTGGGGGGCCGCTTTGGAAACACTGAAGCTTTCTTT. It translates to CASSLGGRFGNTEAFF. V is TRBV5-6 and J is TRBJ1-1; a weak D match, TRBD1 (5 bases). The V gene's germline CDR1 is SGHDT and CDR2 YYEEEE. The CDR3 totals 16 residues. V shed 0 bases and J shed 2 bases, with 14 bases lying between them. The whole variable domain, filled in from reference TRBV5-6 and TRBJ1-1, reads DAGVTQSPTHLIKTRGQQVTLRCSPKSGHDTVSWYQQALGQGPQFIFQYYEEEERQRGNFPDRFSGHQFPNYSSELNVNALLLGDSALYLCASSLGGRFGNTEAFFGQGTRLTVV.